These T cell receptor beta chains were read from a single sample in a study of cytomegalovirus exposure and HLA in healthy donors. Generated by immunoSEQ multiplex PCR, the TCRdb table keeps only in-frame clones and is missing some. The sample includes roughly 84,000 clones, 63% of them seen just once. The source material was PBMCs. These receptor sequences come from a woman aged 40 to 55 in good health and CMV-seropositive. Each CDR3 is given with its conserved first and last residue. Each record gives: J gene, V gene, D gene, clone size, CDR3 DNA, CDR3 protein. A D gene is named only where the DNA matches it firmly. Where a row states a size, it is once, few, many or the class of an expanded clone; other rows omit it.

j_gene: TRBJ1-1
v_gene: TRBV5-5
d_gene: TRBD1
abundance: few
CDR3nt: TGTGCCAGCAGCTTACGACAGGGGGAGGGAGCTTTCTTT
CDR3aa: CASSLRQGEGAFF

j_gene: TRBJ1-1
v_gene: TRBV7-3
d_gene: NA
abundance: NA
CDR3nt: TGTGCCAGCAGCTTGGCAGGTTACAGTGAAGCTTTCTTT
CDR3aa: CASSLAGYSEAFF

j_gene: TRBJ1-2
v_gene: TRBV28
d_gene: TRBD1
abundance: NA
CDR3nt: TGTGCCAGCAGCCCAGGACAGGGAGAAGACTACACCTTC
CDR3aa: CASSPGQGEDYTF

j_gene: TRBJ1-5
v_gene: TRBV28
d_gene: TRBD1
abundance: NA
CDR3nt: TGTGCCAGCAGTTTATCTGGACAGGGTAGCAATCAGCCCCAGCATTTT
CDR3aa: CASSLSGQGSNQPQHF

j_gene: TRBJ2-1
v_gene: TRBV10-3
d_gene: NA
abundance: few
CDR3nt: TGTGCCATCAAGGTGGGAGACTCCTACAATGAGCAGTTCTTC
CDR3aa: CAIKVGDSYNEQFF

j_gene: TRBJ2-2
v_gene: TRBV7-6
d_gene: TRBD2
abundance: NA
CDR3nt: TGTGCCAGCAGCTTAGTCGCTAGCGGGAGCGGAATCGGGGAGCTGTTTTTT
CDR3aa: CASSLVASGSGIGELFF

j_gene: TRBJ2-1
v_gene: TRBV11-2
d_gene: TRBD2
abundance: NA
CDR3nt: TGTGCCAGCAGCTTTCTAGCGGGGGATTACAATGAGCAGTTCTTC
CDR3aa: CASSFLAGDYNEQFF

j_gene: TRBJ2-7
v_gene: TRBV28
d_gene: NA
abundance: once
CDR3nt: TGTGCCAGCAGCCCCCTCCGGGACACCTTTGCGTACGAGCAGTACTTC
CDR3aa: CASSPLRDTFAYEQYF

j_gene: TRBJ2-3
v_gene: TRBV19
d_gene: TRBD2
abundance: NA
CDR3nt: TGTGCCAGTAGTATGACTAGCGGACGCACAGATACGCAGTATTTT
CDR3aa: CASSMTSGRTDTQYF

j_gene: TRBJ2-5
v_gene: TRBV7-2
d_gene: TRBD1
abundance: NA
CDR3nt: TGTGCCAGCAGCTTGAACAGGGGCGGTGGGACCCAGTACTTC
CDR3aa: CASSLNRGGGTQYF

j_gene: TRBJ2-7
v_gene: TRBV7-8
d_gene: NA
abundance: NA
CDR3nt: TGTGCCAGCAGCTTAGGCGGTAGCCTGGTTTCTTCCTACGAGCAGTACTTC
CDR3aa: CASSLGGSLVSSYEQYF

j_gene: TRBJ1-2
v_gene: TRBV4-3
d_gene: NA
abundance: NA
CDR3nt: TGCGCCAGCAGCCAAGATTCGGGGTCCGTCTATGGCTACACCTTC
CDR3aa: CASSQDSGSVYGYTF

j_gene: TRBJ2-5
v_gene: TRBV5-6
d_gene: TRBD2
abundance: NA
CDR3nt: TGTGCCAGCAGCTCGGTGGTTAGCGGGAGGGCCCGGGAGACCCAGTACTTC
CDR3aa: CASSSVVSGRARETQYF

j_gene: TRBJ2-3
v_gene: TRBV7-6
d_gene: NA
abundance: few
CDR3nt: TGTGCCAGCAGCTTAGGGCCGAGCACAGATACGCAGTATTTT
CDR3aa: CASSLGPSTDTQYF

j_gene: TRBJ2-7
v_gene: TRBV7-2
d_gene: NA
abundance: NA
CDR3nt: TGTGCCAGCAGCTTACCCCAAGAGTACGAGCAGTACTTC
CDR3aa: CASSLPQEYEQYF

j_gene: TRBJ1-3
v_gene: TRBV7-2
d_gene: TRBD1
abundance: NA
CDR3nt: TGTGCCAGCAGCCAAAACAGGGGCGGAAACACCATATATTTT
CDR3aa: CASSQNRGGNTIYF

j_gene: TRBJ2-1
v_gene: TRBV19
d_gene: TRBD2
abundance: NA
CDR3nt: TGTGCCAGTAGTATATCTAGCGGGAGCCCCAATGAGCAGTTCTTC
CDR3aa: CASSISSGSPNEQFF

j_gene: TRBJ2-7
v_gene: TRBV18
d_gene: TRBD1
abundance: NA
CDR3nt: TGTGCCAGCTCCCAGACAGGGGTGGAGTACGAGCAGTACTTC
CDR3aa: CASSQTGVEYEQYF